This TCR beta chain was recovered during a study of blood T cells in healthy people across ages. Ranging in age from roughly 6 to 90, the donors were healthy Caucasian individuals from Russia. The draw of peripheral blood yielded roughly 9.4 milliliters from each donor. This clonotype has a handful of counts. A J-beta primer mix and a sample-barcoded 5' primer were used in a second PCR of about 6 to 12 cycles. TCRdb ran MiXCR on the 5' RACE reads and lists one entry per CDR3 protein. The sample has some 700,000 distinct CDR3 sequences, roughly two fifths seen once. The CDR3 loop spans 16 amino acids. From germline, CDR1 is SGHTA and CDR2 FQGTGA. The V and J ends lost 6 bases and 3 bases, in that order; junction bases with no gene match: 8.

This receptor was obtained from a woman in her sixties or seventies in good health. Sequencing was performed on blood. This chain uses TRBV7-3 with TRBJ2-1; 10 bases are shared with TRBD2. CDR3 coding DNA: TGTGCCAGCAGGAGCGGACTAGCGGAGAACTACAATGAGCAGTTCTTC. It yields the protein CASRSGLAENYNEQFF.